The source of this TCR beta chain is a study of blood T cell repertoires in COVID-19. Study-level information: Italy, Spain and the United States were the sources of the convalescent and acute COVID-19 samples. Nucleic acid was either cDNA or gDNA, and it came from T cells, B-cell-depleted T cells, or PBMCs.

There are 14 residues in the CDR3. CDR1 is SGHTA and CDR2 is FQGNSA in the germline V gene. V was shortened by 5 bases and J by 0 bases, with 9 bases between the two germline ends. Authors' data handling: The authors estimated nucleated cell counts from reference gene primer amplification. Sequencing was performed with immunoSEQ multiplex PCR; in TCRdb, only in-frame clones are kept and a portion is missing. The V and J calls and clone size were taken over from that table, and D and trimming were inferred from the DNA. This table has roughly 26,000 clones, around 88% appearing once. The TCR comes from a man aged 70 or older with acute or convalescent COVID-19. This chain connects TRBV7-2 to TRBJ2-3; TRBD2 is a possible D gene (5 bases). The sequencing sample was made of peripheral blood. CDR3 sequence: CASSAGLSTDTQYF. The DNA for the CDR3 is TGTGCCAGCAGCGCCGGACTGAGCACAGATACGCAGTATTTT.